Below, 29 T cell receptor beta chains from the same sample are listed, as sequenced in a study of identical twins. MiXCR, applied by TCRdb to the 5' RACE reads, yields one record per CDR3 protein. Counted here are 130,000 to 150,000 distinct CDR3 sequences, 3% to 4.5% occurring once; the ten biggest clones make up around 8.1%. Sequencing used memory T cells sorted from blood. Receptors were obtained from a man younger than 30 in good health.

This clonotype was seen repeatedly, ten times or more. This chain joins TRBV4-2 and TRBJ2-1; possibly TRBD1 for D (6 bases). V dropped 4 bases and J dropped 7 bases, with 17 bases sitting between them. The length of the CDR3 is 15 residues. The germline gives CDR1 LGHNA, CDR2 YNFKEQ. CDR3 sequence (DNA): TGTGCCAGCAGCCCTGACAGGCTACAAACTAATGAGCAGTTCTTC. It yields the protein CASSPDRLQTNEQFF.

Many counts were recorded for this clonotype. V usage is TRBV4-2 and J usage is TRBJ2-3; no reliable D call. The CDR3 has 16 residues. V lost 0 bases to trimming and J lost 2 bases, with 12 bases between them. In germline, CDR1 is LGHNA, CDR2 YNFKEQ. CDR3 in DNA: TGTGCCAGCAGCCAAGATCCTTTTCTCTTCACAGATACGCAGTATTTT. It specifies CASSQDPFLFTDTQYF.

In its sample, this clonotype was seen many times. The junction departs from germline at one end; a sequencing error may be responsible. The genes are TRBV4-3 and TRBJ2-4, with TRBD1 as a possible D gene (5 bases). The CDR3 is 12 residues long. Germline values: CDR1 LGHNA, CDR2 YSLEER. As DNA, the CDR3 is TGCGCCAGCAGCCAGGGGCCAAACCTTCAGTACTTC. Residues: CASSQGPNLQYF.

The table lists this clonotype with many counts. This sequence joins TRBV29-1 and TRBJ2-1; D possibly corresponds to TRBD2 (5 bases). The CDR3 is 15 residues long. Trimming pared 5 bases from V and 0 bases from J, leaving 14 bases between. Germline CDR1 SQVTM, CDR2 ANQGSEA. The CDR3 here is CSVTPWENSYNEQFF. The CDR3 DNA follows: TGCAGCGTTACCCCGTGGGAGAACTCCTACAATGAGCAGTTCTTC.

At least ten counts were recorded for this clonotype. This chain joins TRBV13 and TRBJ2-1; TRBD2 matches 12 bases. This CDR3 comprises 15 residues. The junction had 7 bases not matched to a gene; V was cut back by 5 bases and J by 8 bases. CDR1 and CDR2 (germline): PRHDT, FYEKMQ (reference sequence). The CDR3 spells CASSGTSGRSYEQFF. The CDR3, as DNA: TGTGCCAGCAGCGGTACTAGCGGGAGGTCCTATGAGCAGTTCTTC.

In its sample, this clonotype was seen many times. The junction departs from the called germline gene at one end, perhaps through a read error. The chain combines TRBV7-2 with TRBJ2-5; perhaps TRBD2 as D (5 bases). CDR3 length: 15 amino acids. Germline V gene lookup returns CDR1 SGHTA and CDR2 FQGNSA. This CDR3 reads CASTLSWRRQETQYF. DNA of the CDR3: TGTGCCAGCACCTTATCTTGGCGGAGGCAAGAGACCCAGTACTTC.

By its share, this clonotype is medium-sized. This chain connects TRBV24-1 to TRBJ2-5; D could derive from TRBD1 or TRBD2 (5 bases each). Trimming pared 8 bases from V and 2 bases from J, leaving 17 bases between. The germline CDR1 and CDR2 sequences are KGHDR and SFDVKD. The CDR3 length is 15 residues. CDR3 region: CATMLTGAPQETQYF. CDR3 sequence (DNA): TGTGCCACCATGTTGACCGGGGCCCCACAAGAGACCCAGTACTTC.

This clonotype has a count of ten or more. The chain links TRBV4-3 to TRBJ2-3; D is perhaps TRBD2 (6 bases). In germline, CDR1 is LGHNA, CDR2 YSLEER. The CDR3 is 17 amino acids. Trimming stripped 1 base from V and 2 bases from J, with 16 bases between. The CDR3 region has the DNA TGCGCCAGCAGCCAAGTTGCTGCCTGGGACTTCACAGATACGCAGTATTTT. As protein: CASSQVAAWDFTDTQYF.

The sample holds many counts of this clonotype. The genes are TRBV4-3 and TRBJ2-3; possibly TRBD2 for D (6 bases). In germline, CDR1 is LGHNA, CDR2 YSLEER. V lost 4 bases to trimming and J lost 2 bases, with 16 bases between them. The CDR3 length is 16 residues. The CDR3 DNA follows: TGCGCCAGCAGCCCGACTGGGGGGAGGTACACAGATACGCAGTATTTT. This codes for CASSPTGGRYTDTQYF.

In this sample, this clonotype turned up many times. V is TRBV5-6 and J is TRBJ2-3; 12 nucleotides line up with TRBD2. V lost 7 bases to trimming and J lost 2 bases; unmatched junction nucleotides: 17. The CDR3 runs 19 residues. Germline loops: CDR1 SGHDT, CDR2 YYEEEE. CDR3: CASALMTSGRARSTDTQYF. The CDR3 region has the DNA TGTGCCAGCGCCCTCATGACTAGCGGGAGAGCCCGATCCACAGATACGCAGTATTTT.

This clonotype was seen ten or more times. In nucleotides, the CDR3 is TGCAGCGTTCTAGGAGCGATGAGAGGGGAGCTGTTTTTT. Its protein product is CSVLGAMRGELFF. The rearrangement joins TRBV29-1 to TRBJ2-2; D call uncertain. Germline CDR1 and CDR2: SQVTM and ANQGSEA. This CDR3 is built from 13 residues. Trimming removed 5 bases at V and 8 bases at J, with 15 bases between.

This clonotype showed up many times. This chain uses TRBV19 with TRBJ2-7; D call uncertain. The germline V gene encodes CDR1 LNHDA and CDR2 SQIVND (reference sequence). Trimming pared 1 base from V and 3 bases from J, leaving 7 bases between. The CDR3 covers 13 residues. The CDR3 is CASSIGPGYEQYF. The CDR3 DNA reads as TGTGCCAGTAGTATAGGTCCGGGCTACGAGCAGTACTTC. Variable domain in full (rest from reference TRBV19 and TRBJ2-7): DGGITQSPKYLFRKEGQNVTLSCEQNLNHDAMYWYRQDPGQGLRLIYYSQIVNDFQKGDIAEGYSVSREKKESFPLTVTSAQKNPTAFYLCASSIGPGYEQYFGPGTRLTVT.

This clonotype was counted many times. The chain is built from TRBV12-3 or TRBV12-4 and TRBJ2-7, with 7 nucleotides matching TRBD1. V lost 1 base and J lost 2; bases outside the gene matches: 2. This CDR3 is built from 14 residues. The CDR3 nucleotides read TGTGCCAGCAGTTTAGGGGGACAGACCTACGAGCAGTACTTC. Protein: CASSLGGQTYEQYF.

This clonotype was counted ten times or more. The genes are TRBV2 and TRBJ2-3, with D possibly being TRBD2 (6 bases). V was trimmed by 6 bases and J by 5 bases, leaving 18 bases between them. The CDR3 contains 15 residues. CDR1 and CDR2 from the germline V gene are SNHLY and FYNNEI. The CDR3 loop reads CASSPGRRGVDTQYF. In DNA form, the CDR3 reads TGTGCCAGCAGCCCTGGGCGGAGGGGAGTAGATACGCAGTATTTT.

The table lists this clonotype with many counts. The chain joins TRBV28 to TRBJ1-2; possibly TRBD1 for D (5 bases). Trimming stripped 6 bases from V and 4 bases from J, with 12 bases between. The CDR3 covers 13 residues. Germline CDR1 and CDR2: MDHEN and SYDVKM. The CDR3: CASSFTGVYGYTF. As DNA, the CDR3 is TGTGCCAGCAGCTTTACAGGCGTCTATGGCTACACCTTC.

This clonotype was recorded many times. The chain combines TRBV20-1 with TRBJ2-1, with 11 bases aligning to TRBD2. J was trimmed by 7 bases and V by 6 bases; bases with no gene match: 5. The CDR3 loop spans 13 amino acids. Germline V gene sequence: CDR1 DFQATT, CDR2 SNEGSKA (reference sequence). The CDR3 DNA follows: TGCAGTGCCCTTACTAGCGGGAGTAATGAGCAGTTCTTC. This codes for CSALTSGSNEQFF.

This clonotype came up many times. The V call is TRBV12-3 or TRBV12-4, the J call TRBJ2-1, with a possible D match to TRBD2 (6 bases). Trimming pared 3 bases from V and 0 bases from J, leaving 12 bases between. CDR3 length: 16 amino acids. The CDR3: CASSFRNSGSYNEQFF. In DNA form, the CDR3 reads TGTGCCAGCAGTTTTAGGAATAGCGGCTCCTACAATGAGCAGTTCTTC.

This clonotype has a count of ten or more. This chain uses TRBV7-6 with TRBJ2-3; TRBD2 matches 11 bases. The V segment lost 2 bases and the J segment 3 bases; nucleotides outside the gene matches: 4. The CDR3 consists of 16 residues. Germline V lookup: CDR1 SGHVS, CDR2 FNYEAQ. The CDR3, as DNA: TGTGCCAGCAGCTTATCGGCTAGCGGGAGGACAGATACGCAGTATTTT. Its protein is CASSLSASGRTDTQYF. The full variable domain, rest sourced from reference TRBV7-6 and TRBJ2-3, is GAGVSQSPRYKVTKRGQDVALRCDPISGHVSLYWYRQALGQGPEFLTYFNYEAQQDKSGLPNDRFSAERPEGSISTLTIQRTEQRDSAMYRCASSLSASGRTDTQYFGPGTRLTVL.

The chain joins TRBV5-5 to TRBJ1-5; D is uncertain. This CDR3 comprises 13 residues. The V end was cut by 2 bases, the J end by 6 bases, with 9 bases between. In germline, CDR1 is SGHKS, CDR2 YYEKEE (reference sequence). CDR3 DNA: TGTGCCAGCAGCTTCGGTTTTTCTCAGCCCCAGCATTTT. This encodes CASSFGFSQPQHF. Full variable domain (missing parts from reference TRBV5-5 and TRBJ1-5): DAGVTQSPTHLIKTRGQQVTLRCSPISGHKSVSWYQQVLGQGPQFIFQYYEKEERGRGNFPDRFSARQFPNYSSELNVNALLLGDSALYLCASSFGFSQPQHFGDGTRLSIL.

CDR3 nucleotides: TGTGCCTGGAGACGACACGCCAACTCTGGAAACACCATATATTTT. This sequence encodes CAWRRHANSGNTIYF. This chain uses TRBV30 with TRBJ1-3; D is unclear. The germline CDR1 and CDR2 sequences are GTSNPN and SVGIG (reference sequence). V shed 3 bases and J shed 0 bases, with 12 bases lying between them. The CDR3 is 15 residues long.

This chain links TRBV11-1 with TRBJ2-2; 11 nucleotides match TRBD2. Trimming at V came to 2 bases and at J to 2 bases, leaving 7 bases not matched to a gene. CDR3 length: 18 amino acids. Germline V lookup: CDR1 SGHAT, CDR2 FQDESV (reference sequence). The CDR3 bases are TGTGCCAGCAGCTTACCTTACCGACTAGCGGGAAACACCGGGGAGCTGTTTTTT. It codes for CASSLPYRLAGNTGELFF.

This clonotype was recorded many times. The chain joins TRBV9 to TRBJ2-2; no firm D call. The CDR3 loop spans 15 amino acids. Between the trimmed V and J ends, which lost 0 bases and 9 bases, there was a span of 15 bases. The germline V gene encodes CDR1 SGDLS and CDR2 YYNGEE. CDR3 amino acids: CASSVGLDLGRELFF. CDR3 nucleotides: TGTGCCAGCAGCGTAGGCCTAGATTTGGGCCGGGAGCTGTTTTTT.

This clonotype has a count of ten or more. V is TRBV5-1 and J is TRBJ1-1; 11 nucleotides align to TRBD1. Germline-derived CDR1 and CDR2 are SGHRS and YFSETQ. The CDR3 has 15 residues. J lost 4 bases, V lost 4 bases, and 6 bases had no gene match. In nucleotides, the CDR3 is TGCGCCAGCAGCCCCCGGACAGGGGGCATCACTGAAGCTTTCTTT. Translated: CASSPRTGGITEAFF.

This clonotype was counted many times. This chain uses TRBV15 with TRBJ2-7, with D possibly being TRBD2 (6 bases). The CDR3 sequence is 15 residues long. Trimming removed 0 bases at V and 3 bases at J, with 12 bases between. CDR1 is LNHNV, CDR2 YYDKDF, per germline (reference sequence). Written as DNA, the CDR3 is TGTGCCACCAGCAGAGATCACGGGGGAGACTACGAGCAGTACGTC. It codes for CATSRDHGGDYEQYV.

This clonotype has ten or more counts. V usage is TRBV20-1 and J usage is TRBJ2-4; no reliable D call. V was cut by 0 bases and J by 7 bases, with 13 bases left in between. The germline V gene encodes CDR1 DFQATT and CDR2 SNEGSKA (reference sequence). The CDR3 has 14 residues. For the CDR3, the DNA is TGCAGTGCTAGAGATGTACCAGCACGGAACATTCAGTACTTC. Its protein is CSARDVPARNIQYF.

This clonotype was detected ten times or more. This chain links TRBV20-1 with TRBJ2-1; no definite D call. The CDR3 is 11 residues long. From germline, CDR1 is DFQATT and CDR2 SNEGSKA (reference sequence). Between the trimmed V and J ends, which lost 8 bases and 5 bases, there was a span of 10 bases. In DNA, the CDR3 is TGCAGTTGCCTCAATAACAATGAGCAGTTCTTC. It translates to CSCLNNNEQFF.

There are many counts of this clonotype. The V gene is TRBV5-1, the J gene TRBJ1-5; D unclear. Germline V gene sequence: CDR1 SGHRS, CDR2 YFSETQ. CDR3 length: 13 amino acids. V lost 0 bases and J 7 bases, leaving 8 bases between the germline ends. CDR3 nucleotide sequence: TGCGCCAGCAGCTTGGTTTCGGGGCAGCCCCAGCATTTT. Protein: CASSLVSGQPQHF.

This clonotype has ten or more counts. The gene calls are TRBV7-9 and TRBJ1-3; 7 bases align to TRBD1. Germline lookup yields CDR1 SEHNR and CDR2 FQNEAQ (reference sequence). The V and J ends lost 0 bases and 3 bases, in that order; junction bases with no gene match: 5. CDR3 length: 16 residues. The CDR3 protein is CASSLAEGARGNTIYF. The CDR3 coding sequence is TGTGCCAGCAGCTTAGCTGAGGGGGCGCGTGGAAACACCATATATTTT.

This clonotype was seen ten or more times. The chain links TRBV4-1 to TRBJ2-7, with D unclear. CDR3 length equals 14 residues. The germline V gene encodes CDR1 MGHRA and CDR2 YSYEKL. The ends were cut back, 4 bases at V and 3 bases at J, with 13 bases in the middle. CDR3 nucleotide sequence: TGCGCCAGCAGCCGCGATCCGACGAGCTACGAGCAGTACGTC. Its translation is CASSRDPTSYEQYV.